This T cell receptor beta chain is drawn from a study of cytomegalovirus exposure and HLA in healthy donors. Study information: Samples from HLA-typed donors yielded about 85 million unique TCRs in an early data release. General study points: Beyond CMV serostatus, there was no information to go on about immune exposure. The study recorded over 150 TCR beta chains that were cytomegalovirus-associated. Indistinguishability led to the exclusion of some V segments, TRBV6-2 and TRBV6-3 included.

With respect to this clone: Its antigen is not known.

Primers for the PCR totalled 60 Vbeta and 13 Jbeta. Profiled with immunoSEQ multiplex PCR; TCRdb holds only in-frame clones, not every one. Of some 130,000 clones in the sample, almost 80% were seen once. CDR1 is MDHEN and CDR2 is SYDVKM in the germline V gene. This CDR3 has 15 residues. Trimming stripped 6 bases from V and 4 bases from J, with 15 bases between. Sequences were obtained from PBMCs. This TCR derives from a female donor in good health and CMV-seronegative. The chain uses TRBV28 and TRBJ1-4; a weak D match, TRBD1 (5 bases). The CDR3 DNA is TGTGCCAGCAGCCCTGGGGGGGGTGGTAATGAAAAACTGTTTTTT. Encoded protein: CASSPGGGGNEKLFF.